The clone carrying this TCR beta chain was found once. These data are taken from a study of technical replicates of blood from a few donors. The ends were cut back, 2 bases at V and 1 base at J, with 12 bases in the middle. The CDR3 totals 16 residues. CDR1 is SGHTA and CDR2 is FQGNSA in the germline V gene. Produced via immunoSEQ multiplex PCR; TCRdb's table is partial and in-frame only. The data hold 74,000 or so clones, with about 92% observed a single time. Sequenced input: T cells isolated from PBMCs. V and J are TRBV7-2 and TRBJ2-1, with a tentative D call TRBD1 (5 bases). This receptor was obtained from a human donor in good health. Here the CDR3 DNA reads TGTGCCAGCAGCTTATCCAGGGATAGATCCTACAATGAGCAGTTCTTC. This sequence encodes CASSLSRDRSYNEQFF.